These T cell receptor beta chains were read from a single sample in a study of tumor and adjacent non-tumor tissue in lung cancer. Each CDR3 protein is one row after TCRdb ran MiXCR on the multiplex PCR reads. The repertoire has approximately 120,000 distinct CDR3 sequences, roughly 80% of them found once; the top ten carry about 40%. Sequenced: lung tumor tissue. The receptors originated from a woman in her sixties with non-small cell lung cancer. Each CDR3 is given with its conserved first and last residue. A D gene is named only where the DNA matches it firmly. Part of the rows lack a size; the others show once, few, many or a class for expanded clones.

size: .; D: .; V: TRBV7-8; J: TRBJ1-1; DNA: TGTGCCAGCAGCTTAGTGGGGGGTTCGGGGACTGAAGCTTTCTTT; CDR3: CASSLVGGSGTEAFF
size: once; D: TRBD1; V: TRBV7-2; J: TRBJ1-5; DNA: TGTGCCAGCAGCTTCCAGCCCGTGACAGGGAGTTTGAATCAGCCCCAGCATTTT; CDR3: CASSFQPVTGSLNQPQHF
size: once; D: .; V: TRBV5-1; J: TRBJ2-3; DNA: TGCGCCAGCAGCCACCAAGGGGCGGCTAGCACAGATACGCAGTATTTT; CDR3: CASSHQGAASTDTQYF
size: .; D: .; V: TRBV11-1; J: TRBJ2-1; DNA: TGTGCCAGCTGCCGGGCAAGATCATACAATGAGCAGTTCTTC; CDR3: CASCRARSYNEQFF
size: .; D: TRBD1; V: TRBV6-2/TRBV6-3; J: TRBJ2-2; DNA: TGTGCCAGCAGCTCTCTTGGCCAGGACAGGGGAGTTGCCAGGGAGCTGTTTTTT; CDR3: CASSSLGQDRGVARELFF
size: .; D: .; V: TRBV6-6; J: TRBJ1-4; DNA: TGTGCCAGCAGTTACCCCGGGACAAGGGTTGAAAAACTCTTTTTT; CDR3: CASSYPGTRVEKLFF
size: .; D: .; V: TRBV11-3; J: TRBJ2-2; DNA: TGTGCCAGCAGCTTTCCCCTCAGGAGTTCGAACACCGGGGAGCTGCTTTTT; CDR3: CASSFPLRSSNTGELLF
size: few; D: TRBD2; V: TRBV11-2; J: TRBJ2-7; DNA: TGTGCCAGCAGCTTAGATCCTAGCGGGTACTACGAGCAGTACTTC; CDR3: CASSLDPSGYYEQYF
size: .; D: TRBD2; V: TRBV28; J: TRBJ2-1; DNA: TGTGTCAGCAGTCTCCAAACATCGGGACTAGCTGTCAATGAGCAGTTCTTC; CDR3: CVSSLQTSGLAVNEQFF
size: .; D: .; V: TRBV6-2/TRBV6-3; J: TRBJ2-3; DNA: TGTGCCAGCCGAGGGTCGAGAGGGCCGGATACGCAGTATTTT; CDR3: CASRGSRGPDTQYF
size: .; D: .; V: TRBV20-1; J: TRBJ2-5; DNA: TGCAGTGCATTTGCTGCGGGCCGGACCCGTCGGGAGACCCAGTACTTC; CDR3: CSAFAAGRTRRETQYF
size: .; D: .; V: TRBV11-3; J: TRBJ2-1; DNA: TGTGCCAGCAACTTAGTTTTGGGCCTTGAGCAGTTCTTC; CDR3: CASNLVLGLEQFF
size: .; D: .; V: TRBV28; J: TRBJ2-7; DNA: TGTGCCAGCAGTTTAGCCGGACAGCGTGTAAATTACGAGGAGTATTTC; CDR3: CASSLAGQRVNYEEYF
size: .; D: .; V: TRBV28; J: TRBJ1-6; DNA: TGTGCCAGCAGGCCACCTTTAAGGCTTGCCGTTGGTTCACCCATCCACTTT; CDR3: CASRPPLRLAVGSPIHF